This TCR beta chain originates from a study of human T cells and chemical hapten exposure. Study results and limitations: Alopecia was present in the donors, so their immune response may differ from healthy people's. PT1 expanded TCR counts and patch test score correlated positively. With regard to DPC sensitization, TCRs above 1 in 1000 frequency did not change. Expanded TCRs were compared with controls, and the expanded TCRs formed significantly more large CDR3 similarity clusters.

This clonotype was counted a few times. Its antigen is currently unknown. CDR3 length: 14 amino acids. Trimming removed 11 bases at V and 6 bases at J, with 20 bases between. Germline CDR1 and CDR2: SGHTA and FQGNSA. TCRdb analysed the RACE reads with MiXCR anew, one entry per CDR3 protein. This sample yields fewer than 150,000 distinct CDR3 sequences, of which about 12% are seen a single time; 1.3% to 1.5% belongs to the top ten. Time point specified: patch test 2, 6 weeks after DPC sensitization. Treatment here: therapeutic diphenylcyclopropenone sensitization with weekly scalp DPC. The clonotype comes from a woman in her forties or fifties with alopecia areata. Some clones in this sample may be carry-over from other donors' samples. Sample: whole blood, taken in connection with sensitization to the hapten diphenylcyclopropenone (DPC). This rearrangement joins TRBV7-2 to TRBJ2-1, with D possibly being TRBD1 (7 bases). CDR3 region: CASRRTGGVNEQFF. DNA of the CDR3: TGTGCCTCTCGGCGGACAGGAGGGGTCAATGAGCAGTTCTTC.